This T cell receptor beta chain was sequenced for a study of blood T cell repertoires in COVID-19 (dated by TCRdb to 2020 to 2022). At the level of the whole study: Samples covering the acute and convalescent phases of COVID-19 were provided by collaborators in the United States, Italy and Spain. The material from the prospective study consisted of cDNA or gDNA derived from T cells, B-cell-depleted T cells, or PBMCs. Subjects who had been exposed to COVID-19, were actively infected with it, or had recovered from it provided the deeply sampled blood TCRbeta repertoires that made up the dataset. A freely available public database, intended as a resource for researchers studying the immune response to SARS-CoV-2, is where the repertoires were released. Samples came from the ongoing ImmuneRACE study (first 160 participants) plus 1,254 subjects from 6 global collaborators. Nearly every sample came with metadata listing a de-identified subject ID, COVID-19 status, age in years and sex. Where available, HLA class I and class II types were taken from metadata supplied by the sample provider and were not determined by assay-based typing. Results the study describes overall, beyond this receptor: The quantity of clinical and demographic metadata differed by source and by participant and was supplied without curation.

The immunoSEQ Assay, a bias-controlled multiplex PCR, was used to amplify TCRbeta CDR3 regions from genomic DNA. The study's processing was this. Within the assay, amplification of reference gene primers was used to estimate how many nucleated cells each sample contained. To quantify the absolute abundance of each unique TCRbeta CDR3 rearrangement, sequence reads were collapsed and filtered. For each sample, productive Simpson clonality was calculated by taking the square root of Simpson's diversity index across productive rearrangements. Drawn from immuneACCESS, this table holds only the in-frame rearrangements with V and J called that TCRdb kept. Clones are partly lost; checked studies trace under half to an unresolved V gene and leave the rest unexplained. For V, J and clone size, that table is used; D and trimming come from the DNA. This sample holds hundreds of thousands of clones; 90% were observed only once. The ten most abundant clones make up approximately 4.5% of the sample.

Enrolling through a virtual design, the prospective study's participants ranged in age from about 18 to 89 years and lived across some 23 United States geographic areas. To assign participants to cohorts, the prospective study relied on clinical history that participants themselves reported in a screening survey and a study questionnaire. In the prospective study, whole blood, serum and a nasopharyngeal or oropharyngeal swab were collected from each participant by mobile phlebotomists. Prospective study participants could optionally give additional blood draws and questionnaires over a roughly 2-month period. Before DNA extraction, blood samples from the prospective study were shipped at room temperature or frozen. As regards this clone: The clone's antigen remains unknown. It has no much larger one-base neighbor in the sample; base qualities were not kept.

This sequence was found in a woman between 18 and 29 years old with acute COVID-19. The sequenced sample was PBMCs or T cells enriched from blood (not recorded which).

The sequenced DNA is TGCAGTGCTAGTCCCCGGCGAGGGAAACCCCTCCACTTT. The encoded protein is CSASPRRGKPLHF. The chain couples TRBV20-1 to TRBJ1-6; too little of a D gene remains to name it. The germline V gene (reference sequence) gives CDR1 as DFQATT and CDR2 as SNEGSKA. Trimming at the junction amounts to 3 bases on V and 12 bases on J, and the germline ends lie 15 bases apart. Measured from the cysteine to the phenylalanine, the CDR3 is 13 residues long. Solely the CDR3 DNA is kept, with 39 bases framed from the first base.